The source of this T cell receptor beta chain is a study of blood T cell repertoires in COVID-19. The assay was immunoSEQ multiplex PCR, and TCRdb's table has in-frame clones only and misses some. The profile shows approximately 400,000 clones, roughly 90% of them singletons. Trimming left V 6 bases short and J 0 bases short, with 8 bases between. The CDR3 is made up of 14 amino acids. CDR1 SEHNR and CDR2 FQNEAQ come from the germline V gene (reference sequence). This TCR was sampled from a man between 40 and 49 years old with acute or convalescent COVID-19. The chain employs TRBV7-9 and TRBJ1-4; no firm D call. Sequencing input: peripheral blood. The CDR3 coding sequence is TGTGCCAGCAGGTACGGAGCAACTAATGAAAAACTGTTTTTT. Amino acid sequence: CASRYGATNEKLFF. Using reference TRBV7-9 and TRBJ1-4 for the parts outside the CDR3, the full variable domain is DTGVSQNPRHKITKRGQNVTFRCDPISEHNRLYWYRQTLGQGPEFLTYFQNEAQLEKSRLLSDRFSAERPKGSFSTLEIQRTEQGDSAMYLCASRYGATNEKLFFGSGTQLSVL.